The 26 T cell receptor beta chains below come from one sample, sequenced in a study of cytomegalovirus exposure and HLA in healthy donors. The study ran its PCR with 60 Vbeta and 13 Jbeta primers. TCRdb's copy holds only in-frame clones and misses some; the assay was immunoSEQ multiplex PCR. This table has fewer than 110,000 clones, around 79% appearing once. The sequenced sample was PBMCs. The receptors originated from a man aged 50-60 years in good health and CMV-seropositive.

The chain has TRBV21-1 and TRBJ1-5. TRBV21-1 is tagged as a pseudogene. This CDR3 comprises 16 residues. The CDR3 bases are TGTGCCAGCAGCAAGGCGGGCGGCAATAGCAATCAGCCCCAGCATTTT. Translating it yields CASSKAGGNSNQPQHF.

The chain uses TRBV2 and TRBJ1-1; D is undetermined. Trimming left V 4 bases short and J 11 bases short, with 14 bases between. This CDR3 has 12 residues. From germline, CDR1 is SNHLY and CDR2 FYNNEI. Written as DNA, the CDR3 is TGTGCCAGCAGTGTTACGGGGAGGGTGGCTTTCTTT. It is translated as CASSVTGRVAFF.

By proportion, this clone is medium-sized (0.01 to 0.1%). Here the CDR3 DNA reads TGTGCCAGTAACGACAGGGTAACTCAGCCCCAGCATTTT. Protein sequence: CASNDRVTQPQHF. The chain carries TRBV19 and TRBJ1-5, with TRBD1 matching 7 bases. The CDR3 consists of 13 residues. The junction had 6 bases not matched to a gene; V was cut back by 7 bases and J by 6 bases. The germline gives CDR1 LNHDA, CDR2 SQIVND (reference sequence).

The V call is TRBV2, the J call TRBJ2-7; 7 nucleotides align to TRBD2. In germline, CDR1 is SNHLY, CDR2 FYNNEI. J lost 4 bases, V lost 9 bases, and 6 bases had no gene match. The CDR3 sequence is 12 residues long. CDR3 sequence (DNA): TGTGCCAGTATCGGGGGGAGGTACGAGCAGTACTTC. Encoded protein: CASIGGRYEQYF.

V is TRBV14 and J is TRBJ2-5; 14 nucleotides line up with TRBD2. The V gene end was trimmed by 4 bases and the J gene end by 5 bases; junction bases not matched to a gene: 3. Germline V lookup: CDR1 SGHDN, CDR2 FVKESK. This CDR3 spans 15 amino acids. The CDR3 sequence is CASSPRLAGGETQYF. CDR3 nucleotide sequence: TGTGCCAGCAGCCCGCGACTAGCGGGAGGGGAGACCCAGTACTTC. The whole variable domain, filled in from reference TRBV14 and TRBJ2-5, reads EAGVTQFPSHSVIEKGQTVTLRCDPISGHDNLYWYRRVMGKEIKFLLHFVKESKQDESGMPNNRFLAERTGGTYSTLKVQPAELEDSGVYFCASSPRLAGGETQYFGPGTRLLVL.

The rearrangement uses TRBV29-1 and TRBJ1-2; maybe TRBD1 (5 bases). The CDR3 is 13 amino acids. Germline loops: CDR1 SQVTM, CDR2 ANQGSEA. Trimming left V 5 bases short and J 5 bases short, with 15 bases between. The CDR3 DNA follows: TGCAGCGTTCCCGAGGGACTCACATATGGCTACACCTTC. It yields the protein CSVPEGLTYGYTF.

The chain joins TRBV5-8 to TRBJ2-2, with 7 bases that match TRBD1. Germline V gene data show CDR1 as SGHTS and CDR2 as YDEGEE. This CDR3 spans 15 amino acids. J gave up 5 bases and V 4 bases, and 8 bases lay outside the gene matches. In nucleotides, the CDR3 is TGTGCCAGCAGCACTCGACAGGGTGGGACCGGGGAGCTGTTTTTT. This codes for CASSTRQGGTGELFF.

This clone was found once. The chain is built from TRBV6-1 and TRBJ1-5, with unresolved D. This CDR3 is 14 amino acids long. Germline V lookup: CDR1 MNHNS, CDR2 SASEGT. Trimming took 5 bases from V and 3 from J, leaving 11 bases between them. Written as DNA, the CDR3 is TGTGCCAGCAGTTCTTTGGCGGCCAATCAGCCCCAGCATTTT. It specifies CASSSLAANQPQHF.

This clone has only a few counts. This chain joins TRBV4-3 and TRBJ2-1; no reliable D call. V dropped 4 bases and J dropped 5 bases, with 9 bases sitting between them. Germline CDR1 and CDR2: LGHNA and YSLEER. This CDR3 comprises 13 residues. CDR3 sequence reads: CASSRTRDNEQFF. In DNA, the CDR3 is TGCGCCAGCAGCCGAACCCGGGACAATGAGCAGTTCTTC.

CDR3 sequence (DNA): TGTGCCAGCCGACTTCCAGGGGACGAGCAGTACTTC. Translation gives CASRLPGDEQYF. The chain combines TRBV28 with TRBJ2-7, with a tentative D call TRBD1 (6 bases). Deletions cut 8 bases from V and 5 bases from J, with 13 bases between. Per germline, CDR1 MDHEN and CDR2 SYDVKM. The CDR3 consists of 12 residues. Using reference TRBV28 and TRBJ2-7 for the parts outside the CDR3, the full variable domain is DVKVTQSSRYLVKRTGEKVFLECVQDMDHENMFWYRQDPGLGLRLIYFSYDVKMKEKGDIPEGYSVSREKKERFSLILESASTNQTSMYLCASRLPGDEQYFGPGTRLTVT.

Relative to its sample, this clone is medium-sized. V gene TRBV6-1 combines with J gene TRBJ2-1; D possibly corresponds to TRBD2 (6 bases). Trimming took off 2 bases at V and 4 bases at J, with 12 bases between the two ends. The CDR3 sequence is 15 residues long. Per germline, CDR1 MNHNS and CDR2 SASEGT. As DNA, the CDR3 is TGTGCCAGCAGTGAAAGGGCTAGCGAGTACAATGAGCAGTTCTTC. Protein: CASSERASEYNEQFF.

J is TRBJ2-1 and V is TRBV25-1; TRBD2 agrees at 9 bases. Per the germline V gene, CDR1 is MGHDK and CDR2 is SYGVNS. The CDR3 sequence is 16 residues long. V shed 10 bases, J shed 7 bases, and the junction held 17 bases outside the gene matches. In nucleotides, the CDR3 is TGTGCCACCGCCCGAAGGGCTGCGGGAGGGGAGAATGAGCAGTTCTTC. It is translated as CATARRAAGGENEQFF.

CDR3 sequence reads: CASSMESKGYTF. CDR3 nucleotides: TGTGCCAGTAGTATGGAGTCTAAAGGCTACACCTTC. The rearrangement uses TRBV19 and TRBJ1-2; D call uncertain. The germline CDR1 and CDR2 sequences are LNHDA and SQIVND (reference sequence). V lost 3 bases, J lost 8 bases, and 10 bases lay in between. The CDR3 runs 12 residues. The whole variable domain, remainder taken from reference TRBV19 and TRBJ1-2, is DGGITQSPKYLFRKEGQNVTLSCEQNLNHDAMYWYRQDPGQGLRLIYYSQIVNDFQKGDIAEGYSVSREKKESFPLTVTSAQKNPTAFYLCASSMESKGYTFGSGTRLTVV.

The rearrangement joins TRBV6-6 to TRBJ2-2, with 12 bases aligning to TRBD2. Germline V gene data show CDR1 as MNHNY and CDR2 as SVGAGI (reference sequence). Trimming at V came to 8 bases and at J to 5 bases, leaving 6 bases not matched to a gene. The CDR3 totals 15 residues. The CDR3 nucleotides are TGTGCCAGCCAAGGACTAGCGGGAATTACCGGGGAGCTGTTTTTT. Translating it yields CASQGLAGITGELFF.

The table lists this clone with a few counts. This sequence joins TRBV5-4 and TRBJ1-1; D is uncertain. The V gene's germline CDR1 is SGHNT and CDR2 YYREEE (reference sequence). The V end was cut by 0 bases, the J end by 0 bases, with 12 bases between. The CDR3 runs to 16 residues. CDR3 sequence: CASSLGAAPMNTEAFF. As DNA, the CDR3 is TGTGCCAGCAGCTTGGGTGCGGCGCCCATGAACACTGAAGCTTTCTTT.

The CDR3 sequence: CASTRGVNYEQYF. In nucleotides, the CDR3 is TGTGCCAGCACCCGGGGAGTTAACTACGAGCAGTACTTC. This chain connects TRBV6-6 to TRBJ2-7, with D possibly being TRBD2 (5 bases). V lost 7 bases and J 3 bases, leaving 13 bases between the germline ends. The CDR3 loop spans 13 amino acids. The germline V gene encodes CDR1 MNHNY and CDR2 SVGAGI (reference sequence).

V gene TRBV28 combines with J gene TRBJ2-7, with 9 bases fitting TRBD1. The V and J ends lost 5 bases and 1 base, in that order; junction bases with no gene match: 6. The CDR3 sequence is 15 residues long. CDR1 is MDHEN and CDR2 is SYDVKM in the germline V gene. The CDR3, as DNA: TGTGCCAGCAGTCCCGGGGACAGGGAGTCCTACGAGCAGTACTTC. Amino acids: CASSPGDRESYEQYF.

The rearrangement links TRBV5-1 to TRBJ2-5; D is perhaps TRBD2 (5 bases). V was shortened by 1 base and J by 1 base, with 8 bases between the two germline ends. The CDR3 loop spans 14 amino acids. Per germline, CDR1 SGHRS and CDR2 YFSETQ. The CDR3 DNA reads as TGCGCCAGCAGCTTGAGAGGAGGCCAAGAGACCCAGTACTTC. It specifies CASSLRGGQETQYF.

As regards this clone: An end of the junction does not agree with germline; a read error may underlie this. This rearrangement joins TRBV7-9 to TRBJ2-3; TRBD2 might be the D (5 bases). Germline V gene sequence: CDR1 SEHNR, CDR2 FQNEAQ (reference sequence). The CDR3 loop spans 16 amino acids. CDR3 bases: TGTTCCAGCAGCCGACACGTGGAGGCACTCACAGATACGCAGTATTTT. Translated, it gives CSSSRHVEALTDTQYF. The full variable domain, completed using reference TRBV7-9 and TRBJ2-3, is DTGVSQNPRHKITKRGQNVTFRCDPISEHNRLYWYRQTLGQGPEFLTYFQNEAQLEKSRLLSDRFSAERPKGSFSTLEIQRTEQGDSAMYLCSSSRHVEALTDTQYFGPGTRLTVL.

This sequence joins TRBV5-8 and TRBJ2-2, with D possibly being TRBD1 (7 bases). The CDR3 has 20 amino acids. Germline CDR1 reads SGHTS; CDR2 reads YDEGEE. Trimming cost V 5 bases and J 1 base, with 27 bases left between them. The CDR3 bases are TGTGCCAGCAGTTCCACCGGGGGACAGAGCAGCCTTTGGAACACCGGGGAGCTGTTTTTT. Encoded protein: CASSSTGGQSSLWNTGELFF. Combining the CDR3 with reference TRBV5-8 and TRBJ2-2 gives the whole variable domain EAGVTQSPTHLIKTRGQQATLRCSPISGHTSVYWYQQALGLGLQFLLWYDEGEERNRGNFPPRFSGRQFPNYSSELNVNALELEDSALYLCASSSTGGQSSLWNTGELFFGEGSRLTVL.

This chain joins TRBV18 and TRBJ1-1; 7 nucleotides line up with TRBD1. J gave up 5 bases and V 3 bases, and 6 bases lay outside the gene matches. Per germline, CDR1 KGHSH and CDR2 LQKENI. This CDR3 region has 14 residues. As DNA, the CDR3 is TGTGCCAGCTCACCTGACAGGGTCGGGACTGAAGCTTTCTTT. Translated: CASSPDRVGTEAFF.

This clone was observed a handful of times. The chain is built from TRBV6-5 and TRBJ2-7; TRBD1 matches 7 bases. Per germline, CDR1 MNHEY and CDR2 SVGAGI. CDR3 size: 13 residues. The ends lost 2 bases at V and 4 bases at J; junction bases unmatched: 2. CDR3 loop: CASSYEDRYEQYF. The CDR3 region has the DNA TGTGCCAGCAGTTACGAGGACAGGTACGAGCAGTACTTC.

This clone was counted only a few times. The gene calls are TRBV6-5 and TRBJ2-7, with a possible D match to TRBD2 (6 bases). CDR1 and CDR2 from the germline V gene are MNHEY and SVGAGI. Deletions cut 5 bases from V and 7 bases from J, with 9 bases between. The CDR3 runs 11 residues. In DNA, the CDR3 is TGTGCCAGCAGTGGAGGGTGGGAGCAGTACTTC. It yields the protein CASSGGWEQYF.

The chain joins TRBV28 to TRBJ2-7, with D perhaps TRBD1 (5 bases). CDR3 length equals 15 residues. Germline CDR1 is MDHEN and CDR2 is SYDVKM. V lost 2 bases and J lost 0, with 11 bases in between. The CDR3 here is CASSLVTDSSYEQYF. The CDR3 nucleotides read TGTGCCAGCAGTTTAGTGACAGACAGCTCCTACGAGCAGTACTTC.

V gene TRBV29-1 combines with J gene TRBJ2-2; no clear D gene. This CDR3 comprises 13 residues. V was cut by 2 bases and J by 5 bases, with 9 bases left in between. Germline V CDR1 and CDR2: SQVTM, ANQGSEA. CDR3 region: CSVEMAETGELFF. The CDR3 coding sequence is TGCAGCGTTGAAATGGCGGAGACCGGGGAGCTGTTTTTT.

The chain links TRBV7-9 to TRBJ2-1; D is possibly TRBD1 (5 bases). CDR1 SEHNR and CDR2 FQNEAQ come from the germline V gene (reference sequence). The CDR3 length is 14 residues. Trimming left V 1 base short and J 8 bases short, with 12 bases between. The CDR3 is CASSLGSGLDEQFF. As DNA, the CDR3 is TGTGCCAGCAGCTTAGGGTCAGGGCTCGATGAGCAGTTCTTC.